Each of the 20 T cell receptor beta chains below was sequenced from the same sample in a study of blood T cell repertoires in COVID-19. Data came from immunoSEQ multiplex PCR; TCRdb stores just in-frame clones and leaves some out. The data contain fewer than 200,000 clones, approximately 88% of them singletons. The sample taken for sequencing was peripheral blood. The source of these receptors is a woman aged 80 or over with active or convalescent COVID-19.

V is TRBV30 and J is TRBJ2-5; D is ambiguous. Germline V gene data show CDR1 as GTSNPN and CDR2 as SVGIG (reference sequence). The length of the CDR3 is 14 residues. With 3 bases removed from V and 2 bases from J, the gap between germline ends came to 13 bases. This CDR3 reads CAWRKRGLQETQYF. The CDR3 DNA reads TGTGCCTGGAGGAAGCGCGGTTTACAAGAGACCCAGTACTTC. Filled out from reference TRBV30 and TRBJ2-5, the complete variable domain reads SQTIHQWPATLVQPVGSPLSLECTVEGTSNPNLYWYRQAAGRGLQLLFYSVGIGQISSEVPQNLSASRPQDRQFILSSKKLLLSDSGFYLCAWRKRGLQETQYFGPGTRLLVL.

The V gene is TRBV13, the J gene TRBJ1-5; maybe TRBD1 (6 bases). The CDR3 length is 13 residues. The V end lost 5 bases, the J end lost 3 bases, and 8 bases lay between the germline ends. CDR1 PRHDT and CDR2 FYEKMQ come from the germline V gene (reference sequence). CDR3 residues: CASSTGLNQPQHF. The CDR3 nucleotides read TGTGCCAGCAGCACAGGGCTCAATCAGCCCCAGCATTTT.

The chain carries TRBV6-5 and TRBJ2-7, with 7 nucleotides matching TRBD1. Germline V gene data show CDR1 as MNHEY and CDR2 as SVGAGI. Germline trimming cut 4 bases from V and 6 bases from J; bases unmatched to any gene: 3. The CDR3 sequence is 12 residues long. Written as DNA, the CDR3 is TGTGCCAGCAGTTCGGACAGGTTCGAGCAGTACTTC. Protein: CASSSDRFEQYF.

This chain connects TRBV28 to TRBJ2-3; TRBD2 matches 9 bases. Germline assignment: CDR1 MDHEN and CDR2 SYDVKM. V gave up 6 bases and J gave up 5 bases; unmatched junction bases: 6. The CDR3 has 14 residues. The CDR3 loop reads CASSRAGGIDTQYF. The CDR3 region has the DNA TGTGCCAGCAGCCGGGCGGGAGGGATAGATACGCAGTATTTT.

Here the CDR3 reads CASSPGLVSNNEQFF. In nucleotides, the CDR3 is TGTGCCAGCTCACCGGGACTAGTGTCTAACAATGAGCAGTTCTTC. The chain is built from TRBV18 and TRBJ2-1, with 8 bases fitting TRBD2. The germline CDR1 and CDR2 sequences are KGHSH and LQKENI. V lost 3 bases to trimming and J lost 5 bases; unmatched junction nucleotides: 6. The CDR3 contains 15 residues.

This clone was detected only once. The genes are TRBV18 and TRBJ2-2; 10 bases line up with TRBD1. Looked up from germline, CDR1 is KGHSH and CDR2 is LQKENI. The CDR3 covers 18 residues. V trimming: 3 bases; J trimming: 1 base; junction bases outside the gene matches: 8. The CDR3 DNA follows: TGTGCCAGCTCACCTTCCGAGGGACAGGGGAAGAACACCGGGGAGCTGTTTTTT. It is translated as CASSPSEGQGKNTGELFF.

The sample holds one count of this clone. This chain uses TRBV7-9 with TRBJ1-1; TRBD1 matches 7 bases. The CDR3 runs 14 residues. The germline V gene has CDR1 SEHNR and CDR2 FQNEAQ (reference sequence). Trimming cost V 5 bases and J 6 bases; bases outside gene matches: 9. The CDR3 nucleotides read TGTGCCAGCAGCCCGGCGACAGGGACCCCTGAAGCTTTCTTT. Translating it yields CASSPATGTPEAFF.

Only a few counts were recorded for this clone. The chain couples TRBV19 to TRBJ1-3; tentatively, D is TRBD1 (6 bases). Germline V gene sequence: CDR1 LNHDA, CDR2 SQIVND (reference sequence). The CDR3 is 12 residues long. Trimming removed 4 bases from V and 7 bases from J, with 8 bases in between. CDR3 nucleotides: TGTGCCAGTAGTACTACAGGGAACACCATATATTTT. It translates to CASSTTGNTIYF.

This clone came up a few times. J is TRBJ1-2 and V is TRBV14; 8 bases agree with TRBD1. Germline values: CDR1 SGHDN, CDR2 FVKESK. There are 16 residues in the CDR3. V was pared by 1 base and J by 4 bases, with 8 bases of the junction left unmatched. CDR3 DNA sequence: TGTGCCAGCAGCCAAGTTCCGGGGCAGGGGGCCTATGGCTACACCTTC. Translating gives CASSQVPGQGAYGYTF.

V and J are TRBV5-1 and TRBJ1-1, with no clear D. The V gene lost 1 base and the J gene lost 1 base, with 5 bases spanning the gap. CDR1 is SGHRS, CDR2 YFSETQ, per germline. CDR3 length: 13 residues. In DNA form, the CDR3 reads TGCGCCAGCAGCTTGATCCAGAACACTGAAGCTTTCTTT. Translation gives CASSLIQNTEAFF. The whole variable domain, remainder taken from reference TRBV5-1 and TRBJ1-1, is KAGVTQTPRYLIKTRGQQVTLSCSPISGHRSVSWYQQTPGQGLQFLFEYFSETQRNKGNFPGRFSGRQFSNSRSEMNVSTLELGDSALYLCASSLIQNTEAFFGQGTRLTVV.

In DNA, the CDR3 is TGTGCCAGCAGCTTTCGGGGGTTCACAGATACGCAGTATTTT. Protein product: CASSFRGFTDTQYF. The gene calls are TRBV7-2 and TRBJ2-3; tentative D call: TRBD2 (6 bases). The length of the CDR3 is 14 residues. Germline V gene data show CDR1 as SGHTA and CDR2 as FQGNSA. Trimming stripped 3 bases from V and 2 bases from J, with 9 bases between.

The chain carries TRBV9 and TRBJ2-1, with TRBD2 as a possible D gene (5 bases). The CDR3 extends over 14 amino acids. The germline V gene encodes CDR1 SGDLS and CDR2 YYNGEE. V lost 0 bases to trimming and J lost 9 bases, with 13 bases between them. The CDR3 sequence: CASSVDTGGGEQFF. CDR3 DNA: TGTGCCAGCAGCGTAGACACCGGAGGAGGTGAGCAGTTCTTC.

This clone is a singleton in its sample. V and J are TRBV18 and TRBJ1-1; D remains unclear. Trimming took 0 bases from V and 2 from J, leaving 7 bases between them. The CDR3 covers 14 residues. CDR1 and CDR2 from the germline V gene are KGHSH and LQKENI. The CDR3 DNA follows: TGTGCCAGCTCACCACCGTACAGAAACACTGAAGCTTTCTTT. As protein: CASSPPYRNTEAFF.

In its sample, this clone was seen a few times. The V gene is TRBV6-1, the J gene TRBJ1-4; D not certain. The V end lost 1 base, the J end lost 5 bases, and 17 bases lay between the germline ends. The CDR3 loop spans 17 amino acids. In germline, CDR1 is MNHNS, CDR2 SASEGT. CDR3 sequence (DNA): TGTGCCAGCAGTGAAGTGTTACTTACTCCCTTGAATGAAAAACTGTTTTTT. Translated: CASSEVLLTPLNEKLFF.

The chain recombines TRBV19 with TRBJ2-7; a possible D gene is TRBD1 (5 bases). CDR1 LNHDA and CDR2 SQIVND come from the germline V gene (reference sequence). The CDR3 contains 12 residues. The V end was cut by 6 bases, the J end by 8 bases, with 14 bases between. CDR3 sequence (DNA): TGTGCCAGTAGCCAGGGTGGGAACAAGCAGTACTTC. This codes for CASSQGGNKQYF.

CDR3 nucleotides: TGTGCCAGCAGCTCGACAGGGGGCAATCAGCCCCAGCATTTT. Its protein is CASSSTGGNQPQHF. This chain connects TRBV7-2 to TRBJ1-5; 8 positions match TRBD1. CDR3 length equals 14 residues. V shed 4 bases, J shed 2 bases, and the junction held 1 base outside the gene matches. Germline V gene sequence: CDR1 SGHTA, CDR2 FQGNSA.

The rearrangement joins TRBV18 to TRBJ2-1, with TRBD2 identical over 8 bases. The junction had 7 bases not matched to a gene; V was cut back by 0 bases and J by 6 bases. Germline CDR1 and CDR2: KGHSH and LQKENI. The CDR3 is 16 amino acids. CDR3 bases: TGTGCCAGCTCACCACCGGCCGGGACTAGTGGCAATGAGCAGTTCTTC. Its protein product is CASSPPAGTSGNEQFF.

The chain recombines TRBV19 with TRBJ2-5; no definite D call. V dropped 6 bases and J dropped 0 bases, with 5 bases sitting between them. CDR1 is LNHDA, CDR2 SQIVND, per germline (reference sequence). The CDR3 is made up of 12 amino acids. The CDR3 DNA follows: TGTGCCAGTAGCCGCGACCAAGAGACCCAGTACTTC. This codes for CASSRDQETQYF.

The gene calls are TRBV9 and TRBJ2-3, with 9 bases fitting TRBD2. J gave up 4 bases and V 4 bases, and 10 bases lay outside the gene matches. CDR1 is SGDLS, CDR2 YYNGEE, per germline. The CDR3 spans 16 residues. CDR3 in amino acids: CASSPLGSGGADTQYF. CDR3 bases: TGTGCCAGCAGCCCTCTAGGTAGCGGGGGTGCAGATACGCAGTATTTT.

As DNA, the CDR3 is TGCGCCAGCAGCTCCCCGGGCGGGGGCCACGGGGAGCTGTTTTTT. It codes for CASSSPGGGHGELFF. V and J are TRBV5-1 and TRBJ2-2, with D tentatively TRBD2 (7 bases). The germline V and J ends were trimmed by 3 bases and 7 bases, with 16 bases remaining between them. The CDR3 runs 15 residues. Looked up from germline, CDR1 is SGHRS and CDR2 is YFSETQ.